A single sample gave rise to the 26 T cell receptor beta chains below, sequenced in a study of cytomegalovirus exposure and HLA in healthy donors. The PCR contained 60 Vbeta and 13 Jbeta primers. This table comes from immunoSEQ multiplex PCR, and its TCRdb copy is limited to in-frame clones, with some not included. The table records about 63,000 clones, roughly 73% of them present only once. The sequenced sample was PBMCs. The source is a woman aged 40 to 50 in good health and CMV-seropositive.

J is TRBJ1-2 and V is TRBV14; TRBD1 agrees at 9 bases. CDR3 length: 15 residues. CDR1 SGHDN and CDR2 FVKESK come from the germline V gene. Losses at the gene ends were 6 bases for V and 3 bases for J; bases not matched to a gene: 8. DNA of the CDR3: TGTGCCAGCAGTCTACCGGGACAGGGTGACTATGGCTACACCTTC. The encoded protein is CASSLPGQGDYGYTF.

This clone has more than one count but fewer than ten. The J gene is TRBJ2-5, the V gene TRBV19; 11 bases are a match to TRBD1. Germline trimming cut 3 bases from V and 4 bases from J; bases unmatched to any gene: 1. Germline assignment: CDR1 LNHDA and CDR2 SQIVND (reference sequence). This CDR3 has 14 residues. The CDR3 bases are TGTGCCAGTAGTATCGGGACAGGGGGAGAGACCCAGTACTTC. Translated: CASSIGTGGETQYF.

CDR3 in amino acids: CAISEPLGSGGADTQYF. The DNA for the CDR3 is TGTGCCATCAGTGAACCCCTTGGGAGCGGGGGTGCAGATACGCAGTATTTT. The chain uses TRBV10-3 and TRBJ2-3, with 8 bases matching TRBD2. Germline CDR1 ENHRY, CDR2 SYGVKD. V lost 3 bases, J lost 4 bases, and 12 bases stayed unmatched. This CDR3 is built from 17 residues.

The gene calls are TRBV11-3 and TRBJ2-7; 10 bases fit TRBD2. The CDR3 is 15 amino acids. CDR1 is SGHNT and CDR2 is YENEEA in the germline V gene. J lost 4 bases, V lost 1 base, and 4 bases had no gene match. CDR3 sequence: CASSLGGTSDYEQYF. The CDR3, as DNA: TGTGCCAGCAGCTTAGGGGGGACTAGCGATTACGAGCAGTACTTC. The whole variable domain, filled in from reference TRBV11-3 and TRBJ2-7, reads EAGVVQSPRYKIIEKKQPVAFWCNPISGHNTLYWYLQNLGQGPELLIRYENEEAVDDSQLPKDRFSAERLKGVDSTLKIQPAELGDSAVYLCASSLGGTSDYEQYFGPGTRLTVT.

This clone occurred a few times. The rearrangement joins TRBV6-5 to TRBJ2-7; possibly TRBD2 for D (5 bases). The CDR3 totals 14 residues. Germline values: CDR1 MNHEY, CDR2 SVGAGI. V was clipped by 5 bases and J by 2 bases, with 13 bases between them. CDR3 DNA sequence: TGTGCCAGCAGTAATACGGGGTCCACCTACGAGCAGTACTTC. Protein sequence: CASSNTGSTYEQYF.

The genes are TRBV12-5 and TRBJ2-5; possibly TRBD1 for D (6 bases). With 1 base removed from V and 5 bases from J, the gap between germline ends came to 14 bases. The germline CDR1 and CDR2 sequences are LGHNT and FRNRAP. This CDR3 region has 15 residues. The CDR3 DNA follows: TGTGCTAGTGGTTTGGGCACAGGGAGAAGCGAGACCCAGTACTTC. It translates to CASGLGTGRSETQYF.

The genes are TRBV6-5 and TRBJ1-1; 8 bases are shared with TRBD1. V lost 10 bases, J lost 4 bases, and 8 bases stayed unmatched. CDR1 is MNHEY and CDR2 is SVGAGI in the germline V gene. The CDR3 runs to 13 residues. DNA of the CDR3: TGTGCCACCACAATTACAGGGGGCACTGAAGCTTTCTTT. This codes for CATTITGGTEAFF.

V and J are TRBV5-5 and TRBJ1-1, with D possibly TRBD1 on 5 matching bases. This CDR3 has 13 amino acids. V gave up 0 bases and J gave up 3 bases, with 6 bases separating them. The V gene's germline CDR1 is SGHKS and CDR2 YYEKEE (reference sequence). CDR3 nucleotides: TGTGCCAGCAGCTTGGTAGGGGACACTGAAGCTTTCTTT. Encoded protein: CASSLVGDTEAFF.

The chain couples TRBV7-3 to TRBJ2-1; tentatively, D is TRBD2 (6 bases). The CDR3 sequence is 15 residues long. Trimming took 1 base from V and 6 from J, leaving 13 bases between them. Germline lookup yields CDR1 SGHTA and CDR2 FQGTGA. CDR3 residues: CASSLSGVVGNEQFF. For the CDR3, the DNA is TGTGCCAGCAGCTTAAGCGGGGTAGTGGGCAATGAGCAGTTCTTC.

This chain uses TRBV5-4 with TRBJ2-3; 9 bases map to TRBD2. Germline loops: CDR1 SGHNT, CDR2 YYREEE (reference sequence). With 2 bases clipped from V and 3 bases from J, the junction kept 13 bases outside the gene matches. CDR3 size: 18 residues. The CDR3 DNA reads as TGTGCCAGCAGCTTTGGGGCGGGGGGGCCGAGGTCAACAGATACGCAGTATTTT. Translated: CASSFGAGGPRSTDTQYF.

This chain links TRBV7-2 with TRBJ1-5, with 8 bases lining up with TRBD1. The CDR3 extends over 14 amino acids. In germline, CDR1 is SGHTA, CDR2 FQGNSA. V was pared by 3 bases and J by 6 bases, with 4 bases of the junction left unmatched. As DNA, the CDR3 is TGTGCCAGCAGCTTTACCGGGACAGGTCAGCCCCAGCATTTT. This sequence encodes CASSFTGTGQPQHF.

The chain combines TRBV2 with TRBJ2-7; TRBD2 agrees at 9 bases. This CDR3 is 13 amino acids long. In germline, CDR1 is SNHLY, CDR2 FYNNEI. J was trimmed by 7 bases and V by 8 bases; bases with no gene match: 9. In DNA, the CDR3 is TGTGCCAGCTCTAGCGGGGCTCCGGGGGAGCAGTACTTC. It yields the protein CASSSGAPGEQYF. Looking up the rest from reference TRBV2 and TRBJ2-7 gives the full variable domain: EPEVTQTPSHQVTQMGQEVILRCVPISNHLYFYWYRQILGQKVEFLVSFYNNEISEKSEIFDDQFSVERPDGSNFTLKIRSTKLEDSAMYFCASSSGAPGEQYFGPGTRLTVT.

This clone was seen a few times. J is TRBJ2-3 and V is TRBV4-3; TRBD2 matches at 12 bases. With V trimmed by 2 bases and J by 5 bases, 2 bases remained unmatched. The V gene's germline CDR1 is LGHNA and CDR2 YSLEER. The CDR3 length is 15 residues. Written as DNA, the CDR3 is TGCGCCAGCAGCCAAACTAGCGGGGGGCTAGATACGCAGTATTTT. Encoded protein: CASSQTSGGLDTQYF.

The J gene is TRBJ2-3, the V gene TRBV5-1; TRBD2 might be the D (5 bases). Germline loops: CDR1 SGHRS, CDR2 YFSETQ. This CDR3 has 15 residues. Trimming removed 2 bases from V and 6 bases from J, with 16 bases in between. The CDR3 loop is CASSLRARTGDTQYF. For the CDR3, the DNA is TGCGCCAGCAGCTTAAGAGCTCGCACGGGGGATACGCAGTATTTT.

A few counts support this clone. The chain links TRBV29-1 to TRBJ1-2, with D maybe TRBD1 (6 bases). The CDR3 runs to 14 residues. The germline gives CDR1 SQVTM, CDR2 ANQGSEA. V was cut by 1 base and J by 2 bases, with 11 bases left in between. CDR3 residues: CSVEAGQPNYGYTF. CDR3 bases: TGCAGCGTTGAAGCTGGACAGCCGAACTATGGCTACACCTTC.

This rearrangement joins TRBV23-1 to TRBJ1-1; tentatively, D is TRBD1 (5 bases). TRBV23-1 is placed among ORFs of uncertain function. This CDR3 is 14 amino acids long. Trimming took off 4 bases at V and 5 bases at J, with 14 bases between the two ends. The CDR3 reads CASSRASGGTEAFF. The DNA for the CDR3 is TGCGCCAGCAGTCGGGCGAGCGGGGGGACTGAAGCTTTCTTT.

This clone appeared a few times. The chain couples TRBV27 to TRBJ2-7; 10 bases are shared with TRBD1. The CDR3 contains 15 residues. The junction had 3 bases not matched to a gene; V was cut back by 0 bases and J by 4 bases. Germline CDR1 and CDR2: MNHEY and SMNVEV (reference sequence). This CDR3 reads CASSLSMGQGYEQYF. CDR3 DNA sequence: TGTGCCAGCAGTTTATCGATGGGACAGGGGTACGAGCAGTACTTC.

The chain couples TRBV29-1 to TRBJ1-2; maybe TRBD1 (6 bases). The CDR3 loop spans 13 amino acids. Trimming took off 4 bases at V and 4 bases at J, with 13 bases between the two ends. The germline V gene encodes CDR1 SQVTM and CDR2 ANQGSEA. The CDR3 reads CSVGTGSIYGYTF. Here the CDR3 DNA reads TGCAGCGTTGGCACAGGGAGTATCTATGGCTACACCTTC.

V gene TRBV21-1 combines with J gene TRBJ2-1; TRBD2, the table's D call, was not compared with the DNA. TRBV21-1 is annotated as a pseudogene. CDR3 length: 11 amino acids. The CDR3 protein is CASSIVGEQFF. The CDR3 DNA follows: TGTGCCAGCAGCATAGTCGGTGAGCAGTTCTTC.

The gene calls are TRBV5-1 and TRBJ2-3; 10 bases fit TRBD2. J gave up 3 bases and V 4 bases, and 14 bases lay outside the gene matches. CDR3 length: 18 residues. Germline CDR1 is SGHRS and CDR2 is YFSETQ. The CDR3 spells CASSGASGGPPGTDTQYF. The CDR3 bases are TGCGCCAGCAGCGGGGCTAGCGGGGGCCCCCCGGGGACAGATACGCAGTATTTT.

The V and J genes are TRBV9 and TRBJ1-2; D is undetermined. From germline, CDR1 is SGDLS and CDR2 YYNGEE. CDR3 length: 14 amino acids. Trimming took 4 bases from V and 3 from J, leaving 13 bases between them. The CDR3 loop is CASSSDTKYYGYTF. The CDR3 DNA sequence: TGTGCCAGCAGCAGTGACACAAAGTACTATGGCTACACCTTC. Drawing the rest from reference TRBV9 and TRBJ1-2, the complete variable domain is DSGVTQTPKHLITATGQRVTLRCSPRSGDLSVYWYQQSLDQGLQFLIQYYNGEERAKGNILERFSAQQFPDLHSELNLSSLELGDSALYFCASSSDTKYYGYTFGSGTRLTVV.

This CDR3 is CASSEPGLASDTQYF. CDR3 DNA sequence: TGTGCCAGCAGTGAACCGGGACTAGCCAGCGATACGCAGTATTTT. The gene calls are TRBV6-1 and TRBJ2-3; 9 nucleotides agree with TRBD2. Germline assignment: CDR1 MNHNS and CDR2 SASEGT. The V and J ends lost 2 bases and 6 bases, in that order; junction bases with no gene match: 6. The CDR3 has 15 residues.

The DNA for the CDR3 is TGTGCCAGCAGTAGGACAGCTTATGACCCCTACGAGCAGTACTTC. This translates into CASSRTAYDPYEQYF. The chain combines TRBV2 with TRBJ2-7; D is possibly TRBD1 (6 bases). The CDR3 has 15 amino acids. Deletions cut 5 bases from V and 2 bases from J, with 16 bases between. Germline values: CDR1 SNHLY, CDR2 FYNNEI.

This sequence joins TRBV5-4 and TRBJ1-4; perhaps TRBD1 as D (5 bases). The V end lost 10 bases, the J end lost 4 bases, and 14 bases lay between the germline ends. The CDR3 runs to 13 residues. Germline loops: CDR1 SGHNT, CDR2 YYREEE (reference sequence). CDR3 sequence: CAVQWGDNEKLFF. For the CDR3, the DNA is TGTGCCGTACAATGGGGGGATAATGAAAAACTGTTTTTT.

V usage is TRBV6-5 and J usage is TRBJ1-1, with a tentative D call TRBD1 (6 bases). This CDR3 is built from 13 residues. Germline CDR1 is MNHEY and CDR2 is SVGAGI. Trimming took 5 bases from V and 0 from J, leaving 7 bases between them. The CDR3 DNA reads TGTGCCAGCAGTCGGACAGTGAACACTGAAGCTTTCTTT. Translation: CASSRTVNTEAFF.

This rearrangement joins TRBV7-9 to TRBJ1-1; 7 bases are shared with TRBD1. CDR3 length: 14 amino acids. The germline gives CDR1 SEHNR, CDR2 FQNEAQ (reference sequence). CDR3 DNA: TGTGCGACCGGGGCAGCAGGGGGTAACACTGAAGCTTTCTTT. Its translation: CATGAAGGNTEAFF.